This T cell receptor beta chain is from a study of regulatory T cells in long-lasting Graves disease (dated by TCRdb to 2020 to 2022). For the wider study: Patients with newly diagnosed Graves' disease had been on antithyroid drugs for under 3 months. This study used TCR sequencing and RNA sequencing of peripheral blood to compare persistent Graves' disease patients against newly diagnosed Graves' disease patients. The study took place in China and was registered as a clinical trial. A total of 35 or so samples underwent TCR sequencing: roughly 13 from persistent and some 20 from newly diagnosed Graves' disease patients. General conclusions and limits of the study: Persistent Graves' disease patients showed lower TCR Shannon entropy and fewer highly expanded clones than newly diagnosed patients, suggesting clonal expansion. Preferential use of TRBV28, TRBJ1-2 and TRBJ2-5 was observed in persistent disease, whereas TRBV20-1 and TRBJ2-1 were favored in newly diagnosed disease. More public clonotypes were shared among persistent patients (around 3,000) than among newly diagnosed patients (more than 900). Because the primary lesion, thyroid tissue, could not be accessed, the study looked at peripheral blood alone. Sequencing and analysis were limited to the TCR beta chain. As a limitation, the authors acknowledged that the small sample size may reduce accuracy.

This clonotype has ten or more counts. Its cognate antigen has yet to be identified. Base qualities are not recorded, but no much larger clone differs from it by a single base. Taken from cysteine to phenylalanine, the CDR3 has 15 residues. CDR3 DNA is the only sequence kept; it has 45 bases, read in frame from the first base. The V and J ends are trimmed by 3 bases and 5 bases, leaving 14 bases between them. Reading the germline V gene gives CDR1 MDHEN and CDR2 SYDVKM. In the paper's terms, the time point label means: newly diagnosed GD, antithyroid drugs for less than 3 months. For both TCR sequencing and RNA sequencing, RNA was extracted from PBMCs in TRIzol. The diagnosis of Graves' disease was made according to American Thyroid Association guidelines. The patients came from an endocrinology department in Xi'an, China. Each patient gave approximately 10 milliliters of peripheral blood, collected in an EDTA anticoagulant tube. Ficoll Paque Plus density gradient separation was used to isolate PBMCs, and no additional T cell sorting was done. An Agilent 2100 Bioanalyzer and agarose gel were used to assess RNA quality, and a NanoDrop 2000 was used to measure RNA concentration.

The library was made by multiplex PCR. The data were produced on an Illumina HiSeq 4000. TCR beta libraries were built with iRepertoire HTBI primers and Arm-PCR amplification of CDR3 regions. Before sequencing, the PCR products went through gel purification. On the study's bioinformatics: Gene usage analysis of CDR3 amino acid clonotypes relied on the 60 or so TRBV and 15 or so TRBJ segments identified across samples. COPE and FqMerger were used to merge filtered high-quality paired reads into contigs. BLAST was used to align contigs to IMGT TRBV, TRBD and TRBJ reference genes, with CDR3 defined following IMGT. Any clonotype with a frequency above 0.1% was classified as a highly expanded clone. Shannon entropy served as the measure of repertoire diversity, while the Gini coefficient captured V-J evenness. A clonotype found in more than one individual was treated as public. Using fastp trimming at Q25 and MiXCR clonotype assembly, TCRdb reanalyzed the public sequencing data and kept in-frame beta chains. CDR3 protein duplicates are merged, each entry listing the most common genes and DNA. TCRdb, not the authors, supplied the V and J calls. For this sample the table gives some 220,000 distinct CDR3 sequences, of which roughly a fifth were detected only once. The ten largest clonotypes hold around 11% of the sample.

This sample was also put to use in a study of T cells in Graves' hyperthyroidism and ophthalmopathy. According to the second study: Graves' hyperthyroidism was defined as stable when no progression to ophthalmopathy occurred over 18 months of follow-up. Hyperthyroidism patients were aged 18 to 65 years and newly diagnosed, with disease duration of less than 2 months. Any patient with an uncontrolled infection, another autoimmune disease, pregnancy or lactation was excluded. Clinical symptoms, serum thyroxine and TRAb, thyroid ultrasound, and orbital computed tomography formed the basis for the diagnoses. For the first round of RT-PCR on the TCR CDR3, the HTBI primer set was used together with the Qiagen OneStep RT-PCR kit. Most expanded thyroid clonotypes (frequency above 0.001) were also found in blood, which suggests that blood repertoires may mirror thyroid immune responses. A model built on a 13 V-J signature distinguished ophthalmopathy from stable hyperthyroidism, reaching over 85% sensitivity and around 81% specificity in cross-validation and 80%/75% in testing. In validation, the model predicted progression to ophthalmopathy with roughly 66% sensitivity and roughly 75% specificity, a median of 6.5 months before onset. A discovery cohort of fewer than 110 patients, 43 with Graves' ophthalmopathy and over 55 with stable Graves' hyperthyroidism, was used to find distinguishing TCR V-J signatures. Whether ophthalmopathy could be predicted prospectively was tested in an independent validation cohort made up of 18 to 20 hyperthyroidism patients plus 17 patients who later progressed to ophthalmopathy. The roughly 90 discovery patients were divided at random into training and test sets in a 7:3 ratio. In roughly six Graves' hyperthyroidism patients, the study also compared T-cell repertoires from thyroid tissue with T-cell repertoires from blood. Once sampling was done, hyperthyroidism patients were given methimazole at a starting dose of 30 mg daily, whereas ophthalmopathy patients were given high-dose intravenous methylprednisolone. Libraries were constructed in a second round of multiplex PCR, after which size selection and purification were carried out. Sequencing of the libraries was done on an Illumina HiSeq2000 using paired-end 100 bp reads. SOAPnuke was used to process the raw data, with reads discarded if the reads contained adapters or uncalled bases, had a mean Phred below 15, or lacked an exact constant-primer or identifier match. COPE v1.2.5 was used to merge the high-quality paired reads, and each unique nucleotide sequence was defined as a clonotype. MiTCR v1.1 was used to align the clonotypes against IMGT TRBV, TRBD and TRBJ reference segments. The analysis was restricted to V-J combinations with a frequency above 0.0001, which together covered 99.2% of the repertoires. A TCS score was defined as the ratio of F50 (clonal expansion) to E x V (chaos), with BLOSUM62-based TCRdist applied between CDR3 peptides within each V-J. Welch's t-statistics and random forest reduced around 510 V-J features to 13, which were used in a naive Bayes classifier (R e1071). Sample size was not statistically predetermined, and investigators were not blinded to group allocation. TCR Vbeta CDR3 sequencing of 135 peripheral blood samples (approximately 44 ophthalmopathy, 75 hyperthyroidism and 17 progressor patients) is reported in the paper.

The TCR comes from a woman aged 25 to 45 with Graves disease. Donor details come from another sample of the same person, matched by shared clones. The rearranged segments are TRBV28 and TRBJ2-1; matching of 5 bases hints at TRBD2 as the D gene. The source was peripheral blood mononuclear cells (PBMCs), collected at new diagnosis, from a patient treated with antithyroid drugs. The CDR3 is CASSFFGNPNNEQFF. The sequenced DNA is TGTGCCAGCAGTTTCTTCGGGAATCCGAACAATGAGCAGTTCTTC.